The 29 T cell receptor beta chains listed next were all sequenced from one sample in a study of T-cell memory formation after mild COVID-19. TCRdb redid the calling of the 5' RACE reads with MiXCR, one entry per CDR3 protein. The table includes a few hundred thousand distinct CDR3 sequences, approximately 19% detected once. The sample taken for sequencing was PBMCs or a T cell subset sorted from them (not recorded which). These receptor sequences come from a man between 18 and 29 years old who had mild COVID-19 (a few samples of this study predate the infection). Cell type and time point are not known.

This clonotype was picked up a small number of times. J is TRBJ2-3 and V is TRBV5-1, with D perhaps TRBD2 (5 bases). The CDR3 totals 12 residues. V lost 2 bases and J 6 bases, leaving 7 bases between the germline ends. Looked up from germline, CDR1 is SGHRS and CDR2 is YFSETQ. CDR3 loop: CASSFSADTQYF. The CDR3 DNA sequence: TGCGCCAGCAGCTTTAGCGCCGATACGCAGTATTTT.

This clonotype was observed a few times. The chain employs TRBV7-3 and TRBJ2-3, with D hard to call. V lost 5 bases and J lost 2, with 11 bases in between. This CDR3 comprises 14 residues. CDR1 is SGHTA, CDR2 FQGTGA, per germline. The CDR3 region is CASSLKVYTDTQYF. The CDR3 nucleotides read TGTGCCAGCAGCCTAAAGGTTTACACAGATACGCAGTATTTT. Using reference TRBV7-3 and TRBJ2-3 for the parts outside the CDR3, the full variable domain is GAGVSQTPSNKVTEKGKYVELRCDPISGHTALYWYRQSLGQGPEFLIYFQGTGAADDSGLPNDRFFAVRPEGSVSTLKIQRTERGDSAVYLCASSLKVYTDTQYFGPGTRLTVL.

This clonotype was observed a few times. J is TRBJ2-1 and V is TRBV12-3 or TRBV12-4; 9 bases fit TRBD2. This CDR3 has 13 residues. V lost 6 bases, J lost 4 bases, and 1 base stayed unmatched. The CDR3 region has the DNA TGTGCCAGCAGGAGCGGGGGGTACAATGAGCAGTTCTTC. The encoded protein is CASRSGGYNEQFF.

This clonotype was recorded only once. This chain connects TRBV12-3 or TRBV12-4 to TRBJ2-2, with 8 bases that match TRBD1. The CDR3 has 15 amino acids. The junction had 5 bases not matched to a gene; V was cut back by 6 bases and J by 2 bases. The CDR3, as DNA: TGTGCCAGCAGCGTCGGACAGGGCAACACCGGGGAGCTGTTTTTT. Translated: CASSVGQGNTGELFF.

This clonotype showed up just a few times. This chain links TRBV15 with TRBJ1-5; D not certain. The CDR3 sequence is 14 residues long. Germline CDR1 is LNHNV and CDR2 is YYDKDF (reference sequence). The germline V and J ends were trimmed by 5 bases and 0 bases, with 8 bases remaining between them. CDR3 DNA: TGTGCCACCAGCTGGACCGTTAGCAATCAGCCCCAGCATTTT. It codes for CATSWTVSNQPQHF.

This clonotype showed up just a few times. The chain couples TRBV14 to TRBJ2-7; D may be TRBD2 (6 bases). This CDR3 contains 16 residues. Per germline, CDR1 SGHDN and CDR2 FVKESK. V was shortened by 6 bases and J by 2 bases, with 20 bases between the two germline ends. For the CDR3, the DNA is TGTGCCAGCAGTCCCTACGTTGCGGGACCAACCTACGAGCAGTACTTC. Its protein is CASSPYVAGPTYEQYF. The whole variable domain, filled in from reference TRBV14 and TRBJ2-7, reads EAGVTQFPSHSVIEKGQTVTLRCDPISGHDNLYWYRRVMGKEIKFLLHFVKESKQDESGMPNNRFLAERTGGTYSTLKVQPAELEDSGVYFCASSPYVAGPTYEQYFGPGTRLTVT.

This clonotype was counted a few times. The chain joins TRBV29-1 to TRBJ2-7; D may match TRBD1 or TRBD2 (5 bases each). In germline, CDR1 is SQVTM, CDR2 ANQGSEA. The length of the CDR3 is 13 residues. Trimming removed 0 bases from V and 2 bases from J, with 8 bases in between. The CDR3 nucleotides are TGCAGCGTTGAAGATGGGACGACCTACGAGCAGTACGTC. Its protein is CSVEDGTTYEQYV.

This clonotype was detected a few times. V gene TRBV29-1 combines with J gene TRBJ2-7; no firm D call. The CDR3 length is 12 residues. Trimming removed 7 bases at V and 3 bases at J, with 13 bases between. The V gene's germline CDR1 is SQVTM and CDR2 ANQGSEA. CDR3 residues: CSAFGPNYEQYV. CDR3 DNA: TGCAGCGCCTTTGGACCCAACTACGAGCAGTACGTC.

This clonotype was seen more than once but under ten times. The V call is TRBV20-1, the J call TRBJ2-3; the D call may be TRBD1 or TRBD2 (5 bases each). V lost 8 bases, J lost 2 bases, and 17 bases lay in between. CDR3 length equals 14 residues. From germline, CDR1 is DFQATT and CDR2 SNEGSKA (reference sequence). The CDR3 DNA reads TGCAGTACCCAACCGGGACCATACACAGATACGCAGTATTTT. It translates to CSTQPGPYTDTQYF.

This clonotype has more than one count but fewer than ten. V usage is TRBV5-1 and J usage is TRBJ2-1; a weak D match, TRBD2 (6 bases). The CDR3 spans 13 residues. V gave up 7 bases and J gave up 9 bases, with 17 bases separating them. Per the germline V gene, CDR1 is SGHRS and CDR2 is YFSETQ. DNA for the CDR3: TGCGCCAGCGGGGGGACCGAAAAATCTGAGCAGTTCTTC. Protein product: CASGGTEKSEQFF.

The rearrangement joins TRBV20-1 to TRBJ1-5, with 7 bases that match TRBD1. The CDR3 contains 16 residues. V shed 4 bases and J 0 bases; nucleotides not matched to a gene: 9. Germline V gene lookup returns CDR1 DFQATT and CDR2 SNEGSKA (reference sequence). The CDR3 loop is CSAIATGSDSNQPQHF. CDR3 DNA sequence: TGCAGTGCTATAGCGACAGGGTCGGATAGCAATCAGCCCCAGCATTTT.

This clonotype was seen a few times. The chain joins TRBV4-3 to TRBJ2-1; D unresolved. Germline V gene data show CDR1 as LGHNA and CDR2 as YSLEER. The CDR3 runs to 15 residues. The CDR3 coding sequence is TGCGTTGGCAGCCAAGGCACGAGCTCCTACAATGAGCAGTTCTTC. Its translation: CVGSQGTSSYNEQFF.

The chain uses TRBV6-4 and TRBJ1-1; D gene uncertain. Germline CDR1 is MRHNA and CDR2 is SNTAGT. Trimming shortened V by 3 bases and J by 3 bases, and 8 bases separated the two germline ends. The CDR3 sequence is 13 residues long. The CDR3 protein is CASSEKEYTEAFF. CDR3 in DNA: TGTGCCAGCAGTGAAAAGGAGTACACTGAAGCTTTCTTT.

This clonotype was observed a handful of times. The rearrangement uses TRBV20-1 and TRBJ2-5; 11 bases are a match to TRBD1. Germline CDR1 DFQATT, CDR2 SNEGSKA (reference sequence). V lost 5 bases to trimming and J lost 5 bases; unmatched junction nucleotides: 7. This CDR3 comprises 14 residues. The CDR3 protein is CSAGTGGRQETQYF. The CDR3, as DNA: TGCAGTGCTGGGACAGGGGGTAGGCAGGAGACCCAGTACTTC.

There are a few counts of this clonotype. The chain uses TRBV10-3 and TRBJ2-1; TRBD1 aligns across 7 bases. The CDR3 totals 16 residues. CDR1 and CDR2 from the germline V gene are ENHRY and SYGVKD. J lost 0 bases, V lost 0 bases, and 2 bases had no gene match. For the CDR3, the DNA is TGTGCCATCAGTGAGTCGACAGGGATCTCCTACAATGAGCAGTTCTTC. Translated, it gives CAISESTGISYNEQFF.

This sequence joins TRBV3-1 and TRBJ2-3; 9 positions match TRBD1. V shed 1 base, J shed 6 bases, and the junction held 5 bases outside the gene matches. This CDR3 comprises 15 residues. Germline V gene data show CDR1 as LGHDT and CDR2 as YNNKEL (reference sequence). The CDR3 sequence: CASSQVTGGWDTQYF. In DNA form, the CDR3 reads TGTGCCAGCAGCCAAGTGACAGGGGGTTGGGATACGCAGTATTTT.

This clonotype turned up a few times. The genes are TRBV25-1 and TRBJ2-6; D uncertain. Per the germline V gene, CDR1 is MGHDK and CDR2 is SYGVNS. This CDR3 comprises 16 residues. Trimming left V 7 bases short and J 0 bases short, with 13 bases between. For the CDR3, the DNA is TGTGCCAGCACGGGTTTCCGAAGCTCTGGGGCCAACGTCCTGACTTTC. As protein: CASTGFRSSGANVLTF. Full variable domain (missing parts from reference TRBV25-1 and TRBJ2-6): EADIYQTPRYLVIGTGKKITLECSQTMGHDKMYWYQQDPGMELHLIHYSYGVNSTEKGDLSSESTVSRIRTEHFPLTLESARPSHTSQYLCASTGFRSSGANVLTFGAGSRLTVL.

The V call is TRBV4-3, the J call TRBJ1-6; D remains ambiguous. V lost 2 bases, J lost 9 bases, and 5 bases lay in between. The CDR3 sequence is 12 residues long. The V gene's germline CDR1 is LGHNA and CDR2 YSLEER. CDR3 protein: CASSQRGSPLHF. CDR3 DNA: TGCGCCAGCAGCCAAAGAGGTTCACCCCTCCACTTT.

The V call is TRBV23-1, the J call TRBJ2-5, with D maybe TRBD1 (6 bases). TRBV23-1 is an ORF, with its function uncertain. CDR3 length equals 15 residues. V dropped 9 bases and J dropped 4 bases, with 21 bases sitting between them. The CDR3 region has the DNA TGCGCCAGAAAATTGGGTGACAGGTCGGGAGAGACCCAGTACTTC. Its translation is CARKLGDRSGETQYF.

This clonotype was counted between two and nine times. This chain connects TRBV5-1 to TRBJ2-5; D is undetermined. In germline, CDR1 is SGHRS, CDR2 YFSETQ. This CDR3 is 14 amino acids long. Trimming cost V 0 bases and J 5 bases, with 11 bases left between them. The CDR3 here is CASSLAQAQETQYF. CDR3 nucleotides: TGCGCCAGCAGCTTGGCCCAGGCGCAGGAGACCCAGTACTTC.

This chain connects TRBV7-9 to TRBJ2-7, with D perhaps matching TRBD2 (6 bases). The CDR3 is 13 amino acids. V was trimmed by 5 bases and J by 3 bases, leaving 11 bases between them. Germline lookup yields CDR1 SEHNR and CDR2 FQNEAQ (reference sequence). For the CDR3, the DNA is TGTGCCAGCAGCCCGCGGGACGGCTACGAGCAGTACGTC. Protein: CASSPRDGYEQYV.

This clonotype has just a few counts. The gene calls are TRBV27 and TRBJ2-3; 8 nucleotides line up with TRBD2. The CDR3 length is 17 residues. V was clipped by 5 bases and J by 2 bases; unmatched bases: 12. Germline CDR1 is MNHEY and CDR2 is SMNVEV (reference sequence). The chain's CDR3 is CASSPVGGGGPTDTQYF. CDR3 sequence (DNA): TGTGCCAGCAGTCCCGTCGGGGGGGGCGGGCCCACAGATACGCAGTATTTT.

This sequence joins TRBV12-3 or TRBV12-4 and TRBJ2-1, with D perhaps matching TRBD1 or TRBD2 (6 bases each). Trimming left V 3 bases short and J 15 bases short, with 12 bases between. The CDR3 is 11 amino acids. CDR3 protein: CASSFGGARFF. DNA of the CDR3: TGTGCCAGCAGTTTCGGGGGCGCGCGGTTCTTC.

This clonotype was picked up many times. V is TRBV20-1 and J is TRBJ2-1; 9 bases match TRBD2. The CDR3 has 13 amino acids. V was pared by 6 bases and J by 6 bases, with 6 bases of the junction left unmatched. Germline V lookup: CDR1 DFQATT, CDR2 SNEGSKA (reference sequence). The CDR3 here is CSAYLAGFNEQFF. The CDR3 region has the DNA TGCAGTGCCTACCTAGCGGGGTTCAATGAGCAGTTCTTC.

This chain uses TRBV29-1 with TRBJ2-5; no clear D. The germline CDR1 and CDR2 sequences are SQVTM and ANQGSEA. This CDR3 is built from 12 residues. V lost 4 bases and J 5 bases, leaving 11 bases between the germline ends. CDR3 in amino acids: CSVVGTAETQYF. For the CDR3, the DNA is TGCAGCGTTGTAGGCACCGCGGAGACCCAGTACTTC.

In its sample, this clonotype was seen a few times. V gene TRBV23-1 combines with J gene TRBJ2-1; D unresolved. TRBV23-1 is filed as an ORF, its function uncertain. The CDR3 totals 15 residues. V was shortened by 7 bases and J by 5 bases, with 18 bases between the two germline ends. CDR3 coding DNA: TGCGCCAGCATAAGAACAACGACCACGAACAATGAGCAGTTCTTC. The encoded protein is CASIRTTTTNNEQFF.

This clonotype has a handful of counts. This CDR3 is CASSLEQGLPLHF. The CDR3 bases are TGTGCCAGCAGCTTAGAACAGGGGCTACCCCTCCACTTT. V is TRBV7-2 and J is TRBJ1-6; 7 bases align to TRBD1. Trimming at V came to 1 base and at J to 12 bases, leaving 3 bases not matched to a gene. CDR1 SGHTA and CDR2 FQGNSA come from the germline V gene. The CDR3 length is 13 residues. The whole variable domain, filled in from reference TRBV7-2 and TRBJ1-6, reads GAGVSQSPSNKVTEKGKDVELRCDPISGHTALYWYRQSLGQGLEFLIYFQGNSAPDKSGLPSDRFSAERTGGSVSTLTIQRTQQEDSAVYLCASSLEQGLPLHFGNGTRLTVT.

There are a few counts of this clonotype. The chain couples TRBV7-9 to TRBJ1-6; D uncertain. This CDR3 region has 16 residues. Trimming took off 1 base at V and 5 bases at J, with 12 bases between the two ends. CDR1 is SEHNR, CDR2 FQNEAQ, per germline (reference sequence). The DNA for the CDR3 is TGTGCCAGCAGCTTAGATGCAGGCCCGAATAATTCACCCCTCCACTTT. Its protein is CASSLDAGPNNSPLHF.

V is TRBV7-2 and J is TRBJ1-2; 8 bases fit TRBD1. Germline trimming cut 6 bases from V and 4 bases from J; bases unmatched to any gene: 4. This CDR3 spans 13 amino acids. The V gene's germline CDR1 is SGHTA and CDR2 FQGNSA. The CDR3 region has the DNA TGTGCCAGCAGGTCGGGACAGGTCTATGGCTACACCTTC. It is translated as CASRSGQVYGYTF.